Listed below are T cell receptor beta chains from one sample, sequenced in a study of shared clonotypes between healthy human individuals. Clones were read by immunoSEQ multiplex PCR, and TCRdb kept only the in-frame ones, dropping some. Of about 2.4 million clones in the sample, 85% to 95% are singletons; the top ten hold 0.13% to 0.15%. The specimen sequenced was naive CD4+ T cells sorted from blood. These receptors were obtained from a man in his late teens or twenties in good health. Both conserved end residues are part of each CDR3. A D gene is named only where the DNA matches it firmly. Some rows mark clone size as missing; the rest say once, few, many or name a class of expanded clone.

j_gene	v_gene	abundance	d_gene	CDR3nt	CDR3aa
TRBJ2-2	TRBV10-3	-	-	TGTGCCATGGAGGGGGTTCAGGCCGGGGAGCTGTTTTTT	CAMEGVQAGELFF
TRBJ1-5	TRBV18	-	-	TGTGCCAGCTCACCAATGGTTAACAGGGTTGATCAGCCCCAGCATTTT	CASSPMVNRVDQPQHF
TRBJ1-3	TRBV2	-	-	TGTGCCAGCAGTAAAGAGGAGGGGCTGGTCGGAAACACCATATATTTT	CASSKEEGLVGNTIYF
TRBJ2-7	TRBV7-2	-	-	TGTGCCAGCGACAACTCGGTCCTTTCCTACGAGCAGTACTTC	CASDNSVLSYEQYF
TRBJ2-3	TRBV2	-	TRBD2	TGTGCCAGCAGTTCCCGGGACTACCTCGGGGATACGCAGTATTTT	CASSSRDYLGDTQYF
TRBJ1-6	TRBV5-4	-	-	TGTGCCAGCAGCTTCGAGAACAGTTATAATTCACCCCTCCACTTT	CASSFENSYNSPLHF
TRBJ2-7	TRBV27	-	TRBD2	TGTGCCAGCAGTTTACTGACTAGCGGGGCTAGAGGGTACGAGCAGTACTTC	CASSLLTSGARGYEQYF
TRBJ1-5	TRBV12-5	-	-	TGTGCTAGTGGTTTGGGGGGGAACAATCAGCCCCAGCATTTT	CASGLGGNNQPQHF
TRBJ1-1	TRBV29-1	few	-	TGCAGCGTTGCCAAAGGGGCTGAAGCTTTCTTT	CSVAKGAEAFF
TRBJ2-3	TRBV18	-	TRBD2	TGTGCCAGCTCACCCCTAGCGGGGGGTTGGACAGATACGCAGTATTTT	CASSPLAGGWTDTQYF
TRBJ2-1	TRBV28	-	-	TGTGCCAGCTTTTCGGGGAGCTCCTACAATGAGCAGTTCTTC	CASFSGSSYNEQFF
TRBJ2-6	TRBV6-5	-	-	TGTGCCAGCAGTTTGGTCACCTCTGGGGCCAACGTCCTGACTTTC	CASSLVTSGANVLTF
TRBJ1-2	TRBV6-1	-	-	TGTGCCAGCAGTGACAGGGGTGGTGGCTACACCTTC	CASSDRGGGYTF
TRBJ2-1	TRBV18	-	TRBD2	TGTGCCAGCTCCGGACTAGCGGAGGGCAATGAGCAGTTCTTC	CASSGLAEGNEQFF
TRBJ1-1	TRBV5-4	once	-	TGTGCCAGCAGGCCGCCCCGGGGGCGCGGCACTGAAGCTTTCTTT	CASRPPRGRGTEAFF
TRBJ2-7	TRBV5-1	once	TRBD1	TGCGCCAGCTCCCAGGGGGATCTGAACGAGCAGTACTTC	CASSQGDLNEQYF
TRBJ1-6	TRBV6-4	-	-	TGTGCCAGCAGTGACAGGATAAATTCACCCCTCCACTTT	CASSDRINSPLHF
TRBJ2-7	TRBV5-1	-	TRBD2	TGCGCCAGCACCCCGACTAGCTCCACGGCCTACGAGCAGTACTTC	CASTPTSSTAYEQYF
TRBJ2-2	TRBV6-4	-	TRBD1	TGTGCCAGCAGGGGACAGGGGTCATCCACCGGGGAGCTGTTTTTT	CASRGQGSSTGELFF
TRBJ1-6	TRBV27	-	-	TGTGCCAGCAGTTTCCAATTCCAACGGGCCCTCCACTTT	CASSFQFQRALHF
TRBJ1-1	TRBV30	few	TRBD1	TGTGCCTGGATTAAGGGGACAGCCGGTTTT	CAWIKGTAGF
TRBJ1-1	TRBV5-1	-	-	TGCGCCAGCAGCTTGGAGGGCAGAATGAACACTGAAGCTTTCTTT	CASSLEGRMNTEAFF
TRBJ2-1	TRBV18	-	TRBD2	TGTGCCAGCTCGAAGACGGTAGCGGGAGGATTTGACAATGAGCAGTTCTTC	CASSKTVAGGFDNEQFF
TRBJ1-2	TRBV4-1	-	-	TGCGCCAGCAGCCAAGCCCTCACACGGGGCGCCTATGGCTACACCTTC	CASSQALTRGAYGYTF
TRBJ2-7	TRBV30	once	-	TGTGCCTGGAGTGACACAGGGACCTACGAGCAGTACTTC	CAWSDTGTYEQYF
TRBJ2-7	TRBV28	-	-	TGTGCCAGCAGCTTGGGTCCAGGGAGGAGCTACGAGCAGTACTTC	CASSLGPGRSYEQYF
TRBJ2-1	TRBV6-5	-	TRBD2	TGTGCCAGCCTCGCTGCTGGACTAGCGTTGAATGAGCAGTTCTTC	CASLAAGLALNEQFF
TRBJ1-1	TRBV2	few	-	TGTGCCAGCAGTCAGGGCACTGAAGCTTTCTTT	CASSQGTEAFF
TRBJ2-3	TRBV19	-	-	TGTGCCAGTAGTATAGTTGAGGTAGGCACAGATACGCAGTATTTT	CASSIVEVGTDTQYF
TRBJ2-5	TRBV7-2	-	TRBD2	TGTGCCAGCAGCTTACGACTAGCGGACCTCCCAGAGACCCAGTACTTC	CASSLRLADLPETQYF
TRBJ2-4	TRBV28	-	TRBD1	TGTGCCAGCAGCGGTCCTCTCGACAGGGTGAAAAACATTCAGTACTTC	CASSGPLDRVKNIQYF
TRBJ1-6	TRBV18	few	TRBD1	TGTGCCAGCTCACCTGGCCAGGGGGCTCGATCACCCCTCCACTTT	CASSPGQGARSPLHF